Shown below are 27 T cell receptor beta chains from a single sample sequenced in a study of control samples from healthy donors and cancer patients. TCRdb's table, derived via immunoSEQ multiplex PCR, lists solely in-frame clones and lacks some. The sample has about 160,000 clones; over 90% are singletons. Sequenced sample: blood. These receptors were taken from a woman aged 30 to 39 in good health.

J is TRBJ1-1 and V is TRBV19, with no clear D. The germline V gene has CDR1 LNHDA and CDR2 SQIVND (reference sequence). There are 12 residues in the CDR3. The ends were cut back, 5 bases at V and 7 bases at J, with 11 bases in the middle. The DNA of the CDR3 is TGTGCCAGTAGTCAAACAGCATTTGAAGCTTTCTTT. Translating gives CASSQTAFEAFF.

The chain joins TRBV29-1 to TRBJ1-4; tentatively, D is TRBD1 (5 bases). CDR1 is SQVTM, CDR2 ANQGSEA, per germline. The CDR3 loop spans 14 amino acids. V was cut by 8 bases and J by 3 bases, with 16 bases left in between. The CDR3 region is CSPKTGTANEKLFF. In DNA form, the CDR3 reads TGCAGCCCAAAAACGGGGACGGCTAATGAAAAACTGTTTTTT. Drawing the rest from reference TRBV29-1 and TRBJ1-4, the complete variable domain is SAVISQKPSRDICQRGTSLTIQCQVDSQVTMMFWYRQQPGQSLTLIATANQGSEATYESGFVIDKFPISRPNLTFSTLTVSNMSPEDSSIYLCSPKTGTANEKLFFGSGTQLSVL.

V usage is TRBV5-1 and J usage is TRBJ2-1; no clear D. V was clipped by 4 bases and J by 4 bases, with 9 bases between them. Germline-derived CDR1 and CDR2 are SGHRS and YFSETQ. The CDR3 covers 13 residues. This chain's CDR3 is CASSPWGYNEQFF. The CDR3 region has the DNA TGCGCCAGCAGCCCCTGGGGATACAATGAGCAGTTCTTC.

This clone was seen a single time. This chain links TRBV4-1 with TRBJ2-7; 8 positions match TRBD2. Germline CDR1 reads MGHRA; CDR2 reads YSYEKL. J lost 0 bases, V lost 1 base, and 2 bases had no gene match. There are 15 residues in the CDR3. Written as DNA, the CDR3 is TGCGCCAGCAGCCAAGTAGCGGGAAGCTCCTACGAGCAGTACTTC. This gives the protein CASSQVAGSSYEQYF.

The V gene is TRBV6-5, the J gene TRBJ2-7; 7 bases are shared with TRBD1. V shed 2 bases, J shed 3 bases, and the junction held 4 bases outside the gene matches. The CDR3 is 14 amino acids. CDR1 MNHEY and CDR2 SVGAGI come from the germline V gene. Here the CDR3 DNA reads TGTGCCAGCAGTTACGGGACAGACGTCTACGAGCAGTACTTC. Translating it yields CASSYGTDVYEQYF.

The chain has TRBV6-5 and TRBJ1-5, with no clear D. With 5 bases removed from V and 0 bases from J, the gap between germline ends came to 8 bases. The CDR3 totals 14 residues. Germline loops: CDR1 MNHEY, CDR2 SVGAGI. The CDR3 region is CASSTLSSNQPQHF. The CDR3 DNA reads as TGTGCCAGCAGTACGCTGAGTAGCAATCAGCCCCAGCATTTT.

This CDR3 is CATILAGHQETQYF. CDR3 coding DNA: TGTGCCACCATACTAGCGGGACACCAAGAGACCCAGTACTTC. The chain couples TRBV10-3 to TRBJ2-5, with TRBD2 matching 10 bases. The V segment lost 10 bases and the J segment 0 bases; nucleotides outside the gene matches: 5. CDR3 length equals 14 residues. Germline V gives CDR1 ENHRY, CDR2 SYGVKD.

The chain combines TRBV30 with TRBJ2-1; the match to TRBD1 covers 7 bases. Trimming took 2 bases from V and 2 from J; bases not matched to a gene: 6. The germline CDR1 and CDR2 sequences are GTSNPN and SVGIG (reference sequence). The CDR3 is 15 residues long. In DNA, the CDR3 is TGTGCCTGGAGTCCAGGGACAGCCACCTACAATGAGCAGTTCTTC. Amino acids: CAWSPGTATYNEQFF.

The gene calls are TRBV5-1 and TRBJ1-1; TRBD1 might be the D (6 bases). Trimming cost V 5 bases and J 0 bases, with 11 bases left between them. The CDR3 extends over 14 amino acids. The germline V gene has CDR1 SGHRS and CDR2 YFSETQ. The CDR3 DNA reads TGCGCCAGCAGGTGGACAGTAATGAACACTGAAGCTTTCTTT. Translation: CASRWTVMNTEAFF.

The chain combines TRBV7-9 with TRBJ2-1; 7 bases are shared with TRBD1. Germline V gene lookup returns CDR1 SEHNR and CDR2 FQNEAQ (reference sequence). V shed 1 base and J 7 bases; nucleotides not matched to a gene: 4. CDR3 size: 14 residues. CDR3 in amino acids: CASSLGGQFNEQFF. CDR3 DNA sequence: TGTGCCAGCAGCTTAGGGGGACAGTTTAATGAGCAGTTCTTC.

This clone was counted once. The chain employs TRBV27 and TRBJ2-1, with 8 bases fitting TRBD2. The CDR3 covers 14 residues. The V gene's germline CDR1 is MNHEY and CDR2 SMNVEV (reference sequence). The ends lost 6 bases at V and 8 bases at J; junction bases unmatched: 9. CDR3 DNA: TGTGCCAGCAGGCCAGCGGGAGTCGGCCATGAGCAGTTCTTC. Translation gives CASRPAGVGHEQFF.

The rearrangement links TRBV19 to TRBJ1-6, with TRBD1 matching over 8 bases. The CDR3 consists of 14 residues. Germline-derived CDR1 and CDR2 are LNHDA and SQIVND (reference sequence). V trimming: 6 bases; J trimming: 9 bases; junction bases outside the gene matches: 7. CDR3 in DNA: TGTGCCAGTAGAACGACAGGGGTTATTTCACCCCTCCACTTT. It is translated as CASRTTGVISPLHF.

V is TRBV10-2 and J is TRBJ2-1; 9 nucleotides agree with TRBD1. CDR1 and CDR2 (germline): WSHSY, SAAADI. The CDR3 contains 13 residues. After removal of 4 bases from V and 9 bases from J, the junction contained 4 bases not matched to a gene. Here the CDR3 DNA reads TGCGCCAGCAGTGGGACAGGGGTTGGTGAGCAGTTCTTC. Amino acid sequence: CASSGTGVGEQFF.

This chain joins TRBV6-6 and TRBJ2-3; D is undetermined. Trimming removed 6 bases at V and 1 base at J, with 11 bases between. Germline values: CDR1 MNHNY, CDR2 SVGAGI (reference sequence). CDR3 length: 14 amino acids. CDR3 DNA: TGTGCCAGCAGATCCCGCGGCGGCACAGATACGCAGTATTTT. This sequence encodes CASRSRGGTDTQYF.

The rearrangement uses TRBV6-6 and TRBJ2-7, with D uncertain. The length of the CDR3 is 12 residues. The germline V and J ends were trimmed by 6 bases and 4 bases, with 10 bases remaining between them. The germline V gene encodes CDR1 MNHNY and CDR2 SVGAGI (reference sequence). CDR3 DNA: TGTGCCAGCAGCCCGGGTCCTTACGAGCAGTACTTC. Amino acid sequence: CASSPGPYEQYF.

The chain uses TRBV11-2 and TRBJ2-1; TRBD2 matches at 9 bases. Germline CDR1 SGHAT, CDR2 FQNNGV. J was trimmed by 5 bases and V by 2 bases; bases with no gene match: 4. The length of the CDR3 is 15 residues. CDR3 sequence: CASSLIAGDHNEQFF. The CDR3 nucleotides read TGTGCCAGCAGCTTAATAGCGGGGGACCACAATGAGCAGTTCTTC.

This chain uses TRBV19 with TRBJ1-5; D remains ambiguous. Germline CDR1 reads LNHDA; CDR2 reads SQIVND (reference sequence). This CDR3 is 16 amino acids long. Trimming removed 1 base at V and 6 bases at J, with 16 bases between. CDR3 nucleotide sequence: TGTGCCAGTAGTATAGGTGCTCGCACAGCCTCTCAGCCCCAGCATTTT. This sequence encodes CASSIGARTASQPQHF.

Regarding this clone: The sample carries other DNA sequences with the same CDR3. The genes are TRBV18 and TRBJ1-1, with TRBD1 matching 9 bases. The CDR3 spans 14 residues. Germline CDR1 is KGHSH and CDR2 is LQKENI. The junction had 3 bases not matched to a gene; V was cut back by 4 bases and J by 3 bases. CDR3 DNA: TGTGCCAGCTCACGGGGACAGGGAGACACTGAAGCTTTCTTT. It specifies CASSRGQGDTEAFF.

The chain employs TRBV18 and TRBJ1-5; D is unclear. V was clipped by 3 bases and J by 0 bases, with 3 bases between them. Germline V lookup: CDR1 KGHSH, CDR2 LQKENI. CDR3 length: 13 residues. The DNA of the CDR3 is TGTGCCAGCTCACCTGGTAGCAATCAGCCCCAGCATTTT. This codes for CASSPGSNQPQHF. The whole variable domain, filled in from reference TRBV18 and TRBJ1-5, reads NAGVMQNPRHLVRRRGQEARLRCSPMKGHSHVYWYRQLPEEGLKFMVYLQKENIIDESGMPKERFSAEFPKEGPSILRIQQVVRGDSAAYFCASSPGSNQPQHFGDGTRLSIL.

V usage is TRBV5-5 and J usage is TRBJ1-3; tentatively, D is TRBD1 (6 bases). The CDR3 consists of 16 residues. CDR1 and CDR2 from the germline V gene are SGHKS and YYEKEE (reference sequence). Trimming took off 4 bases at V and 1 base at J, with 15 bases between the two ends. The CDR3 bases are TGTGCCAGCAGCCTAGGGACACCAGAATCTGGAAACACCATATATTTT. Translation: CASSLGTPESGNTIYF.

This chain links TRBV19 with TRBJ1-5, with D perhaps matching TRBD1 (5 bases). CDR3 length: 13 residues. CDR1 and CDR2 (germline): LNHDA, SQIVND (reference sequence). V was pared by 1 base and J by 9 bases, with 10 bases between. The CDR3 sequence is CASSIGGNAPQHF. The CDR3 DNA sequence: TGTGCCAGTAGTATAGGGGGGAATGCGCCCCAGCATTTT.

For this clone: Given a much more abundant clone one base away, this may be a read error. The chain carries TRBV7-3 and TRBJ2-2; D ambiguous. V lost 5 bases, J lost 6 bases, and 7 bases lay in between. Germline V gives CDR1 SGHTA, CDR2 FQGTGA. The CDR3 runs 12 residues. CDR3 nucleotide sequence: TGTGCCAGCAGCCCTATTTCCGGGGAGCTGTTTTTT. Translated: CASSPISGELFF.

This clone was seen a single time. J is TRBJ2-2 and V is TRBV7-9, with D maybe TRBD1 (5 bases). Trimming left V 3 bases short and J 7 bases short, with 9 bases between. The CDR3 sequence is 13 residues long. Germline V gene lookup returns CDR1 SEHNR and CDR2 FQNEAQ (reference sequence). In DNA, the CDR3 is TGTGCCAGCAGCTTCAGGGTCGTCGGGGAGCTGTTTTTT. It encodes CASSFRVVGELFF.

This chain connects TRBV7-9 to TRBJ2-3; 7 positions match TRBD2. This CDR3 has 13 residues. The germline CDR1 and CDR2 sequences are SEHNR and FQNEAQ (reference sequence). V shed 11 bases and J 0 bases; nucleotides not matched to a gene: 5. CDR3 amino acids: CAAGSGSTDTQYF. CDR3 DNA sequence: TGTGCCGCGGGTAGCGGGAGCACAGATACGCAGTATTTT.

This rearrangement joins TRBV7-9 to TRBJ1-2; D is uncertain. The CDR3 contains 14 residues. The V end lost 5 bases, the J end lost 6 bases, and 16 bases lay between the germline ends. Germline lookup yields CDR1 SEHNR and CDR2 FQNEAQ (reference sequence). The DNA of the CDR3 is TGTGCCAGCAGCGCCCGTCCAGTCTATGATGGCTACACCTTC. Residues: CASSARPVYDGYTF.

The CDR3 region is CATSDWSRVGTDTQYF. Written as DNA, the CDR3 is TGTGCCACCAGTGACTGGTCGCGGGTTGGCACAGATACGCAGTATTTT. The chain couples TRBV24-1 to TRBJ2-3; TRBD2 might be the D (5 bases). V lost 4 bases and J 1 base, leaving 14 bases between the germline ends. This CDR3 region has 16 residues. The V gene's germline CDR1 is KGHDR and CDR2 SFDVKD.

This clone was counted a single time. J is TRBJ2-1 and V is TRBV10-3, with D perhaps being TRBD1 or TRBD2 (5 bases each). The CDR3 is 14 residues long. V was clipped by 1 base and J by 9 bases, with 13 bases between them. CDR1 is ENHRY, CDR2 SYGVKD, per germline. CDR3 nucleotides: TGTGCCATCAGTGAGTTTGGGACCAACAGTGAGCAGTTCTTC. Translation: CAISEFGTNSEQFF.